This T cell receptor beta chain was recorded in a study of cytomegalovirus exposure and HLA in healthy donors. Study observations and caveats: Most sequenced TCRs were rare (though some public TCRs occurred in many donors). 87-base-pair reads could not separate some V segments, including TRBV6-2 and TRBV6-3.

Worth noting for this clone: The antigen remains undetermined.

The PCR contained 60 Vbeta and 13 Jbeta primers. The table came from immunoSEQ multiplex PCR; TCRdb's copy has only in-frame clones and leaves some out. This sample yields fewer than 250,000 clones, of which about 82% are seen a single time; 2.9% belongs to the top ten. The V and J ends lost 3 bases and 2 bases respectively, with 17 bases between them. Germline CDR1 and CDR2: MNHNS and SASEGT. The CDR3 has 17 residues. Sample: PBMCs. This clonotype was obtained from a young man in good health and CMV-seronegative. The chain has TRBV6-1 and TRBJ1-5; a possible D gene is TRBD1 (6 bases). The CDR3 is CASSEMWGGAGNQPQHF. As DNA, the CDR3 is TGTGCCAGCAGTGAGATGTGGGGGGGCGCGGGCAATCAGCCCCAGCATTTT.